The 15 T cell receptor beta chains listed next were all sequenced from one sample in a study of T-cell memory formation after mild COVID-19. TCRdb processed the 5' RACE reads anew with MiXCR; each CDR3 protein has one entry. The sample lists fewer than 500,000 distinct CDR3 sequences; 25% were seen once. The sample was PBMCs or a T cell subset sorted from them (not recorded which). The receptors were gathered from an adult woman who had mild COVID-19 (a few samples of this study predate the infection). Cell type and time point are not known.

This clonotype has a handful of counts. As the CDR3 is not closed by the conserved phenylalanine or tryptophan, this likely results from a read error. It is unclear where the CDR3 begins or ends on the DNA, so no DNA is shown, and the CDR3 is as TCRdb lists it. V gene TRBV5-1 combines with J gene TRBJ1-1; the table names TRBD1, a call not compared with the DNA. The CDR3 region is 11 residues in length, termini included. Per the germline V gene, CDR1 is SGHRS and CDR2 is YFSETQ. The CDR3 region is CASSLWTRLGA.

This chain joins TRBV6-5 and TRBJ1-1; D possibly corresponds to TRBD1 (6 bases). V was clipped by 6 bases and J by 7 bases, with 15 bases between them. This CDR3 is 13 amino acids long. Germline V gives CDR1 MNHEY, CDR2 SVGAGI. CDR3: CASRWTATNEAFF. CDR3 nucleotides: TGTGCCAGCAGATGGACAGCTACGAATGAAGCTTTCTTT.

This clonotype has only a few counts. The chain recombines TRBV12-3 or TRBV12-4 with TRBJ2-4; 7 nucleotides match TRBD2. V lost 7 bases to trimming and J lost 7 bases; unmatched junction nucleotides: 4. The CDR3 loop spans 12 amino acids. The CDR3 region is CASTLGGNIQYF. DNA for the CDR3: TGTGCCAGCACCTTGGGGGGGAACATTCAGTACTTC.

CDR3 sequence reads: CSASNAGWRQEQYF. CDR3 bases: TGCAGTGCTAGCAACGCGGGTTGGCGACAAGAGCAGTACTTC. This rearrangement joins TRBV20-1 to TRBJ2-7; perhaps TRBD2 as D (5 bases). The CDR3 totals 14 residues. Trimming left V 3 bases short and J 7 bases short, with 19 bases between. Germline V CDR1 and CDR2: DFQATT, SNEGSKA (reference sequence).

The genes are TRBV18 and TRBJ2-1, with a weak D call TRBD1 (6 bases). The germline gives CDR1 KGHSH, CDR2 LQKENI. The V and J ends lost 3 bases and 4 bases respectively, with 10 bases between them. CDR3 length: 14 amino acids. DNA of the CDR3: TGTGCCAGCTCACCGCAAACAGGGTACAATGAGCAGTTCTTC. Residues: CASSPQTGYNEQFF.

Concerning this clonotype itself: Its ends do not fully match the called genes, so a read error is possible. The genes are TRBV6-5 and TRBJ1-2; possible D gene TRBD1, 6 bases. CDR3 size: 15 residues. Germline CDR1 MNHEY, CDR2 SVGAGI. The DNA for the CDR3 is TGTGCCAGCAGGGCAATGGGGGGGCATAACTCTGGCTACACCTTC. Translation gives CASRAMGGHNSGYTF.

This clonotype was counted a few times. The CDR3 DNA reads as TGTGCCAGCAGCTTGGTGAGGGGGACAGGTAACACCGGGGAGCTGTTTTTT. It is translated as CASSLVRGTGNTGELFF. The chain joins TRBV5-6 to TRBJ2-2; 8 nucleotides line up with TRBD1. Germline assignment: CDR1 SGHDT and CDR2 YYEEEE. The CDR3 consists of 17 residues. The junction had 6 bases not matched to a gene; V was cut back by 0 bases and J by 2 bases.

The gene calls are TRBV24-1 and TRBJ2-1, with 9 nucleotides matching TRBD1. This CDR3 has 15 amino acids. The V segment lost 4 bases and the J segment 4 bases; nucleotides outside the gene matches: 4. CDR1 is KGHDR, CDR2 SFDVKD, per germline. DNA of the CDR3: TGTGCCACCAGTGAAGCCGGGACAGGGTACAATGAGCAGTTCTTC. It specifies CATSEAGTGYNEQFF.

This clonotype was observed a few times. The V call is TRBV20-1, the J call TRBJ2-1; 9 bases align to TRBD1. Trimming cost V 5 bases and J 6 bases; bases outside gene matches: 11. Germline assignment: CDR1 DFQATT and CDR2 SNEGSKA (reference sequence). This CDR3 comprises 15 residues. CDR3 amino acids: CSAPPGTGRSNEQFF. The CDR3 nucleotides read TGCAGTGCTCCTCCCGGGACAGGGCGTTCCAATGAGCAGTTCTTC.

The sample holds a few counts of this clonotype. The V call is TRBV20-1, the J call TRBJ2-1; 10 nucleotides line up with TRBD2. Germline V gene lookup returns CDR1 DFQATT and CDR2 SNEGSKA (reference sequence). J was trimmed by 0 bases and V by 5 bases; bases with no gene match: 4. This CDR3 contains 15 residues. Here the CDR3 DNA reads TGCAGTGCTGGAGCGGGGGGGAACTCCTACAATGAGCAGTTCTTC. This translates into CSAGAGGNSYNEQFF.

This clonotype was seen only a few times. The rearrangement joins TRBV24-1 to TRBJ2-2; D ambiguous. The germline CDR1 and CDR2 sequences are KGHDR and SFDVKD. The CDR3 loop spans 15 amino acids. The ends were cut back, 0 bases at V and 0 bases at J, with 4 bases in the middle. The DNA for the CDR3 is TGTGCCACCAGTGATTTGGGACCGAACACCGGGGAGCTGTTTTTT. Residues: CATSDLGPNTGELFF.

This rearrangement joins TRBV7-9 to TRBJ2-1; tentatively, D is TRBD2 (6 bases). This CDR3 contains 13 residues. Trimming left V 4 bases short and J 7 bases short, with 11 bases between. Germline V gene sequence: CDR1 SEHNR, CDR2 FQNEAQ (reference sequence). The CDR3 DNA sequence: TGTGCCAGCAGCTGGGACTCTGGGAATGAGCAGTTCTTC. It translates to CASSWDSGNEQFF. The full variable domain, its missing parts supplied by reference TRBV7-9 and TRBJ2-1, is DTGVSQNPRHKITKRGQNVTFRCDPISEHNRLYWYRQTLGQGPEFLTYFQNEAQLEKSRLLSDRFSAERPKGSFSTLEIQRTEQGDSAMYLCASSWDSGNEQFFGPGTRLTVL.

V and J are TRBV27 and TRBJ2-6; D possibly corresponds to TRBD1 (6 bases). Per germline, CDR1 MNHEY and CDR2 SMNVEV (reference sequence). The CDR3 has 16 residues. V gave up 3 bases and J gave up 2 bases, with 11 bases separating them. Written as DNA, the CDR3 is TGTGCCAGCAGTTTCAGGGGACGACCTGGGGCCAACGTCCTGACTTTC. Encoded protein: CASSFRGRPGANVLTF.

The chain recombines TRBV12-3 or TRBV12-4 with TRBJ1-1; no clear D. V dropped 8 bases and J dropped 7 bases, with 20 bases sitting between them. The length of the CDR3 is 14 residues. CDR3 sequence reads: CASGMQAVNLEAFF. The CDR3 DNA is TGTGCCAGCGGTATGCAGGCGGTGAACCTTGAAGCTTTCTTT.

The DNA for the CDR3 is TGTGCCAGCAGCCCAAAAGGCCCGCCAGGGGAGTACTTC. This sequence encodes CASSPKGPPGEYF. The chain carries TRBV12-3 or TRBV12-4 and TRBJ2-7; TRBD1 is a possible D gene (6 bases). V was pared by 6 bases and J by 11 bases, with 20 bases between. CDR3 length equals 13 residues.